Shown below are 27 T cell receptor beta chains from a single sample sequenced in a study of graft-versus-host responses after intestinal transplantation. The antigens of these receptors remain unknown. The table came from immunoSEQ multiplex PCR; TCRdb's copy has only in-frame clones and leaves some out. Among 84,000 or so clones, around nine tenths were seen once, and the ten largest hold 7.5% to 8.5%. Sequenced material: unstimulated CD8+ T cells sorted from spleen or lymph node cells, taken before transplant. The receptors were sampled from a human donor who was the organ donor for an intestinal transplant.

V is TRBV5-1 and J is TRBJ1-1, with TRBD1 matching over 7 bases. V gave up 9 bases and J gave up 5 bases; unmatched junction bases: 10. CDR1 and CDR2 (germline): SGHRS, YFSETQ. CDR3 length equals 13 residues. CDR3 sequence (DNA): TGCGCCACCAGTCGGACAGGCGGGACTGAAGCTTTCTTT. Amino acid sequence: CATSRTGGTEAFF. Full variable domain (remainder filled in from reference TRBV5-1 and TRBJ1-1): KAGVTQTPRYLIKTRGQQVTLSCSPISGHRSVSWYQQTPGQGLQFLFEYFSETQRNKGNFPGRFSGRQFSNSRSEMNVSTLELGDSALYLCATSRTGGTEAFFGQGTRLTVV.

The genes are TRBV7-9 and TRBJ2-1; D perhaps matches TRBD2 (5 bases). The CDR3 is made up of 18 amino acids. The V gene's germline CDR1 is SEHNR and CDR2 FQNEAQ (reference sequence). Between the trimmed V and J ends, which lost 5 bases and 0 bases, there was a span of 20 bases. CDR3 coding DNA: TGTGCCAGCAGCCTACGGGATCCCTTGGTTAACTCCTACAATGAGCAGTTCTTC. Translation gives CASSLRDPLVNSYNEQFF.

The chain uses TRBV5-4 and TRBJ2-1, with D hard to call. Trimming shortened V by 2 bases and J by 1 base, and 10 bases separated the two germline ends. CDR3 length equals 15 residues. Germline values: CDR1 SGHNT, CDR2 YYREEE (reference sequence). The CDR3 DNA follows: TGTGCCAGCAGCTTTTTTGAGGATTCCTACAATGAGCAGTTCTTC. Protein product: CASSFFEDSYNEQFF.

V usage is TRBV7-3 and J usage is TRBJ2-2; D not certain. The germline CDR1 and CDR2 sequences are SGHTA and FQGTGA. The germline V and J ends were trimmed by 4 bases and 9 bases, with 9 bases remaining between them. CDR3 length: 12 residues. In nucleotides, the CDR3 is TGTGCCAGCAGCTCACGACAACGGGAGCTGTTTTTT. Translation gives CASSSRQRELFF.

With respect to this clone: The sample carries other DNA sequences with the same CDR3. The CDR3 region has the DNA TGTGCCTGGAGCGCCGGGACCGGGGACTACGAGCAGTACTTC. Translated, it gives CAWSAGTGDYEQYF. The chain employs TRBV30 and TRBJ2-7; D may be TRBD1 or TRBD2 (5 bases each). In germline, CDR1 is GTSNPN, CDR2 SVGIG (reference sequence). Trimming left V 3 bases short and J 3 bases short, with 15 bases between. The CDR3 has 14 amino acids.

The rearrangement joins TRBV28 to TRBJ2-7, with a weak D call TRBD1 (6 bases). The germline gives CDR1 MDHEN, CDR2 SYDVKM. CDR3 length: 13 residues. V was pared by 7 bases and J by 2 bases, with 12 bases between. The DNA of the CDR3 is TGTGCCAGCAAAACTACAGGGACCTACGAGCAGTACTTC. This sequence encodes CASKTTGTYEQYF.

This rearrangement joins TRBV5-6 to TRBJ2-7; 8 bases agree with TRBD1. The CDR3 length is 15 residues. V shed 2 bases, J shed 3 bases, and the junction held 7 bases outside the gene matches. The germline V gene has CDR1 SGHDT and CDR2 YYEEEE. The CDR3 DNA follows: TGTGCCAGCAGCTTCTACCAAGGACAGGGCTACGAGCAGTACTTC. Translating gives CASSFYQGQGYEQYF.

The rearrangement uses TRBV28 and TRBJ2-3, with D possibly being TRBD1 or TRBD2 (6 bases each). The CDR3 runs to 13 residues. V shed 7 bases and J shed 6 bases, with 14 bases lying between them. Germline values: CDR1 MDHEN, CDR2 SYDVKM. In DNA, the CDR3 is TGTGCCAGCACCCTGGGGGGCGAGGATACGCAGTATTTT. Protein sequence: CASTLGGEDTQYF. The variable domain in full, completed from reference TRBV28 and TRBJ2-3, reads DVKVTQSSRYLVKRTGEKVFLECVQDMDHENMFWYRQDPGLGLRLIYFSYDVKMKEKGDIPEGYSVSREKKERFSLILESASTNQTSMYLCASTLGGEDTQYFGPGTRLTVL.

The chain combines TRBV10-3 with TRBJ2-7; D is unresolved. Trimming shortened V by 8 bases and J by 0 bases, and 5 bases separated the two germline ends. The CDR3 is 11 residues long. CDR1 ENHRY and CDR2 SYGVKD come from the germline V gene. The CDR3 bases are TGTGCCATCGCGAGCTCCTACGAGCAGTACTTC. It codes for CAIASSYEQYF.

This chain links TRBV28 with TRBJ2-7, with D maybe TRBD1 (6 bases). The V gene's germline CDR1 is MDHEN and CDR2 SYDVKM. The CDR3 is 18 amino acids. Trimming removed 3 bases at V and 0 bases at J, with 21 bases between. The CDR3 protein is CASSFLSSQGPSSYEQYF. CDR3 sequence (DNA): TGTGCCAGCAGTTTCCTATCCTCTCAGGGGCCATCCTCCTACGAGCAGTACTTC.

V usage is TRBV5-6 and J usage is TRBJ1-3; the D is unclear. The CDR3 totals 14 residues. CDR1 is SGHDT and CDR2 is YYEEEE in the germline V gene. V gave up 2 bases and J gave up 0 bases, with 6 bases separating them. CDR3 region: CASSLSLSGNTIYF. The CDR3, as DNA: TGTGCCAGCAGCTTATCACTCTCTGGAAACACCATATATTTT.

The chain has TRBV18 and TRBJ2-7; tentative D call: TRBD1 (5 bases). Looked up from germline, CDR1 is KGHSH and CDR2 is LQKENI. Deletions cut 3 bases from V and 4 bases from J, with 13 bases between. This CDR3 spans 14 amino acids. This chain's CDR3 is CASSPIRVRYEQYF. CDR3 DNA: TGTGCCAGCTCACCTATCAGGGTCCGGTACGAGCAGTACTTC.

The rearrangement uses TRBV30 and TRBJ1-2; no firm D call. Germline-derived CDR1 and CDR2 are GTSNPN and SVGIG (reference sequence). The CDR3 contains 16 residues. With 6 bases removed from V and 1 base from J, the gap between germline ends came to 21 bases. CDR3 protein: CACGGPLVFLNYGYTF. For the CDR3, the DNA is TGTGCCTGCGGTGGACCCCTCGTTTTTCTTAACTATGGCTACACCTTC.

CDR3 in amino acids: CASTHQEESGNTIYF. CDR3 sequence (DNA): TGTGCCAGCACCCACCAAGAAGAATCTGGAAACACCATATATTTT. The chain links TRBV7-2 to TRBJ1-3; no firm D call. The V end lost 7 bases, the J end lost 1 base, and 14 bases lay between the germline ends. The germline V gene has CDR1 SGHTA and CDR2 FQGNSA. The length of the CDR3 is 15 residues.

The chain has TRBV7-9 and TRBJ2-7; a possible D gene is TRBD1 (6 bases). The length of the CDR3 is 15 residues. V was cut by 4 bases and J by 2 bases, with 15 bases left in between. CDR1 is SEHNR, CDR2 FQNEAQ, per germline (reference sequence). The CDR3 coding sequence is TGTGCCAGCAGCTCACCCCGGGACAACACCTACGAGCAGTACTTC. It codes for CASSSPRDNTYEQYF.

By proportion, this clone is large. The V and J genes are TRBV10-3 and TRBJ1-5, with D perhaps matching TRBD1 (6 bases). CDR1 and CDR2 (germline): ENHRY, SYGVKD. This CDR3 has 12 residues. The CDR3 region is CATGDIDQPQHF. The CDR3 bases are TGTGCAACGGGGGACATTGATCAGCCCCAGCATTTT.

V gene TRBV30 combines with J gene TRBJ1-5; tentative D call: TRBD1 (5 bases). CDR1 is GTSNPN, CDR2 SVGIG, per germline (reference sequence). This CDR3 has 13 amino acids. The V and J ends lost 4 bases and 1 base respectively, with 8 bases between them. In DNA form, the CDR3 reads TGTGCCTGGAACGGGGGAAGCAATCAGCCCCAGCATTTT. This encodes CAWNGGSNQPQHF.

This rearrangement joins TRBV29-1 to TRBJ2-1; 7 nucleotides match TRBD1. The CDR3 has 15 amino acids. Germline V gene sequence: CDR1 SQVTM, CDR2 ANQGSEA. The junction had 6 bases not matched to a gene; V was cut back by 2 bases and J by 2 bases. The CDR3 spells CSVEMGQIPYNEQFF. The CDR3 bases are TGCAGCGTTGAAATGGGACAGATTCCCTACAATGAGCAGTTCTTC.

The chain links TRBV5-1 to TRBJ2-7; possibly TRBD1 for D (6 bases). This CDR3 is built from 12 residues. Germline CDR1 is SGHRS and CDR2 is YFSETQ. V was pared by 4 bases and J by 3 bases, with 8 bases between. The CDR3 bases are TGCGCCAGCAGCCCGGACAGCTACGAGCAGTACTTC. Amino acids: CASSPDSYEQYF.

The V gene is TRBV12-5, the J gene TRBJ2-7; no clear D. The length of the CDR3 is 15 residues. Germline V gives CDR1 LGHNT, CDR2 FRNRAP. Trimming shortened V by 7 bases and J by 0 bases, and 16 bases separated the two germline ends. For the CDR3, the DNA is TGTGCTAGTGTACGGGTTACTCGGAGCTCCTACGAGCAGTACTTC. Translating gives CASVRVTRSSYEQYF.

The chain recombines TRBV11-3 with TRBJ2-7; D gene uncertain. CDR3 length: 15 residues. CDR1 and CDR2 from the germline V gene are SGHNT and YENEEA. The germline V and J ends were trimmed by 11 bases and 0 bases, with 20 bases remaining between them. CDR3 DNA: TGTGCCCCTCCCCAAGGACGAAAAGACTCCTACGAGCAGTACTTC. It yields the protein CAPPQGRKDSYEQYF. Based on the CDR3 plus reference TRBV11-3 and TRBJ2-7, the full variable domain is EAGVVQSPRYKIIEKKQPVAFWCNPISGHNTLYWYLQNLGQGPELLIRYENEEAVDDSQLPKDRFSAERLKGVDSTLKIQPAELGDSAVYLCAPPQGRKDSYEQYFGPGTRLTVT.

J is TRBJ1-2 and V is TRBV28; D remains ambiguous. V shed 4 bases and J shed 3 bases, with 15 bases lying between them. The CDR3 is 15 residues long. Looked up from germline, CDR1 is MDHEN and CDR2 is SYDVKM. CDR3 in DNA: TGTGCCAGCAGTTCAGTCGGATCGGACGACTATGGCTACACCTTC. It specifies CASSSVGSDDYGYTF.

This chain joins TRBV6-1 and TRBJ2-2, with TRBD1 identical over 7 bases. V was pared by 9 bases and J by 2 bases, with 3 bases of the junction left unmatched. This CDR3 contains 13 residues. Germline loops: CDR1 MNHNS, CDR2 SASEGT. CDR3 bases: TGTGCCAGTGGGGACAGAAACACCGGGGAGCTGTTTTTT. Its translation: CASGDRNTGELFF.

V and J are TRBV9 and TRBJ2-1; D is unresolved. V dropped 7 bases and J dropped 8 bases, with 7 bases sitting between them. Germline V lookup: CDR1 SGDLS, CDR2 YYNGEE. This CDR3 is built from 10 residues. CDR3 nucleotides: TGTGCCAGCTCCGGGCATGAGCAGTTCTTC. It translates to CASSGHEQFF. Combining the CDR3 with reference TRBV9 and TRBJ2-1 gives the whole variable domain DSGVTQTPKHLITATGQRVTLRCSPRSGDLSVYWYQQSLDQGLQFLIQYYNGEERAKGNILERFSAQQFPDLHSELNLSSLELGDSALYFCASSGHEQFFGPGTRLTVL.

The chain combines TRBV28 with TRBJ2-7, with D possibly being TRBD1 (6 bases). The V gene's germline CDR1 is MDHEN and CDR2 SYDVKM. There are 16 residues in the CDR3. The V and J ends lost 1 base and 3 bases respectively, with 16 bases between them. The CDR3 reads CASSLSPGTLDYEQYF. The CDR3 DNA reads TGTGCCAGCAGTTTATCCCCCGGGACACTCGACTACGAGCAGTACTTC.

The chain is built from TRBV5-4 and TRBJ2-3; 12 bases are shared with TRBD2. This CDR3 comprises 15 residues. V shed 4 bases, J shed 6 bases, and the junction held 6 bases outside the gene matches. Germline V gives CDR1 SGHNT, CDR2 YYREEE (reference sequence). The CDR3 DNA sequence: TGTGCCAGCAGCAACCGACTAGCGGGGGCTGATACGCAGTATTTT. Residues: CASSNRLAGADTQYF.

The chain is built from TRBV11-2 and TRBJ2-2; TRBD1 agrees at 8 bases. The CDR3 runs to 19 residues. The germline V gene encodes CDR1 SGHAT and CDR2 FQNNGV. V dropped 0 bases and J dropped 6; count of bases not matched to a gene: 15. This chain's CDR3 is CASSLDIGDRGFFAGELFF. The CDR3 bases are TGTGCCAGCAGCTTAGATATCGGAGACAGGGGATTTTTCGCCGGGGAGCTGTTTTTT.